The present entry profiles one TCR beta chain with its context. The antigen is unknown. The PCR used 60 Vbeta and 13 Jbeta primers. Sequencing used immunoSEQ multiplex PCR; TCRdb keeps in-frame clones, though not all of them. Of 100,000 to 120,000 clones in the sample, around four fifths are singletons; the top ten hold about 6.8%. The record originates from a study of cytomegalovirus exposure and HLA in healthy donors. Overall study results and limits: In an earlier analysis, about 87% or about 30%: the productive usage of most TCR beta V segments. TCR beta V- and J-gene trimming, according to a later analysis, was linked to a missense DCLRE1C variant. Roughly uniform depth of sequencing across donors was assumed in presence/absence analyses.

Sequenced sample: PBMCs. This receptor was taken from a man aged 25 to 45 in good health and CMV-seropositive.

The CDR3 region has the DNA TGTGCCAGTAGCCGCGGGACAGAGGGCACTGAAGCTTTCTTT. Protein: CASSRGTEGTEAFF. This chain joins TRBV19 and TRBJ1-1, with 7 bases fitting TRBD1. J gave up 4 bases and V 6 bases, and 8 bases lay outside the gene matches. Germline CDR1 is LNHDA and CDR2 is SQIVND (reference sequence). The CDR3 sequence is 14 residues long.